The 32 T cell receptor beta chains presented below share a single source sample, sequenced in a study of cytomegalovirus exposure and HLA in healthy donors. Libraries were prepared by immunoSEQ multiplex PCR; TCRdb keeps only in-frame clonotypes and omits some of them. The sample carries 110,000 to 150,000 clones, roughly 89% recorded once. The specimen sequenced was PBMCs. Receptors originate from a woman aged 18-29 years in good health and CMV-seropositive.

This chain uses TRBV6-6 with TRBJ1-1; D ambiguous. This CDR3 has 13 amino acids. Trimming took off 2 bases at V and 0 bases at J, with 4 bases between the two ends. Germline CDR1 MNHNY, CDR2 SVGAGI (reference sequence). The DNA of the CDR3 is TGTGCCAGCAGTTACAACATGAACACTGAAGCTTTCTTT. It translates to CASSYNMNTEAFF.

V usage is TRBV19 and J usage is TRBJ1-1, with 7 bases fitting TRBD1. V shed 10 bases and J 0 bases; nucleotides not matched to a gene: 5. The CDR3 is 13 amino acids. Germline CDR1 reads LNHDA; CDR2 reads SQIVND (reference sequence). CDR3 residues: CATRDSLNTEAFF. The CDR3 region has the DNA TGTGCCACTAGGGACAGCCTGAACACTGAAGCTTTCTTT.

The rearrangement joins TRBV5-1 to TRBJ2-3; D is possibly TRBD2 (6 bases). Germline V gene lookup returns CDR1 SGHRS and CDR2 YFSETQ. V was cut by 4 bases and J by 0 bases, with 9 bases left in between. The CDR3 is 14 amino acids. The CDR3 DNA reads TGCGCCAGCAGCGCGGGACCCAGCACAGATACGCAGTATTTT. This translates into CASSAGPSTDTQYF.

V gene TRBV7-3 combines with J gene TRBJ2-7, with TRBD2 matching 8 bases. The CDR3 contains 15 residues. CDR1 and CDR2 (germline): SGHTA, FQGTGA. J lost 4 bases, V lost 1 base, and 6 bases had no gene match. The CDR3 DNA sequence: TGTGCCAGCAGCTTAAGCGGGGGGACTCTATACGAGCAGTACTTC. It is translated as CASSLSGGTLYEQYF.

CDR3 protein: CASSQALAGNTDTQYF. As DNA, the CDR3 is TGTGCCAGCAGCCAAGCACTAGCGGGGAACACAGATACGCAGTATTTT. The chain carries TRBV4-2 and TRBJ2-3, with 10 nucleotides matching TRBD2. Looked up from germline, CDR1 is LGHNA and CDR2 is YNFKEQ. V dropped 1 base and J dropped 2; count of bases not matched to a gene: 3. The length of the CDR3 is 16 residues.

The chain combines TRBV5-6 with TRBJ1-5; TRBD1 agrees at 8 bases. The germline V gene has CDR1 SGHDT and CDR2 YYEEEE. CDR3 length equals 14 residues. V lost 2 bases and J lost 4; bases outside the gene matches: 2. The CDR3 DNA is TGTGCCAGCAGCTTAACAGGGGGGAATCAGCCCCAGCATTTT. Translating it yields CASSLTGGNQPQHF.

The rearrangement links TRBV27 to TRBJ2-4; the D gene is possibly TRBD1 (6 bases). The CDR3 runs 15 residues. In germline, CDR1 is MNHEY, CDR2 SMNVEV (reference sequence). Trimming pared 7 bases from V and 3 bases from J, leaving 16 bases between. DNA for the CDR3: TGTGCCAGCACCCCCACAGTAGGGGGCAAAAACATTCAGTACTTC. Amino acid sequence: CASTPTVGGKNIQYF.

CDR3 sequence reads: CASSRGQGAFYGYTF. CDR3 nucleotides: TGTGCCAGCAGCCGAGGACAGGGGGCGTTCTATGGCTACACCTTC. The chain combines TRBV2 with TRBJ1-2; 11 bases match TRBD1. Germline V lookup: CDR1 SNHLY, CDR2 FYNNEI. This CDR3 contains 15 residues. V dropped 6 bases and J dropped 4; count of bases not matched to a gene: 7.

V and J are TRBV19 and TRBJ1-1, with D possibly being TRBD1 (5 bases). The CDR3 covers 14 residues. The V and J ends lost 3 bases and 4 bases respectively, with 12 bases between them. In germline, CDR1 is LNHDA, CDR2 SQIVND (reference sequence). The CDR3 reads CASSILGGGTEAFF. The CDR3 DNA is TGTGCCAGTAGTATTCTTGGGGGGGGCACTGAAGCTTTCTTT.

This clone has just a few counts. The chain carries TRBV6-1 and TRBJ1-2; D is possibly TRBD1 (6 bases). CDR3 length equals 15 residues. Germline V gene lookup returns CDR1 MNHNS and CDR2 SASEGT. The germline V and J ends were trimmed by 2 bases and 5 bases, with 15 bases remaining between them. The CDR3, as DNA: TGTGCCAGCAGTGAACCCTGGACAGCAGAGTATGGCTACACCTTC. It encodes CASSEPWTAEYGYTF.

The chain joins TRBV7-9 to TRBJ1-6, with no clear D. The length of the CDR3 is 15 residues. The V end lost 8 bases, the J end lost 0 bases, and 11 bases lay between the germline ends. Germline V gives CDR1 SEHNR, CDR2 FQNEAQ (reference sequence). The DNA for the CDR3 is TGTGCCAGCGCACCTGGGAGCTCCTATAATTCACCCCTCCACTTT. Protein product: CASAPGSSYNSPLHF. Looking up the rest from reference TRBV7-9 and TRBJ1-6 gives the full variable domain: DTGVSQNPRHKITKRGQNVTFRCDPISEHNRLYWYRQTLGQGPEFLTYFQNEAQLEKSRLLSDRFSAERPKGSFSTLEIQRTEQGDSAMYLCASAPGSSYNSPLHFGNGTRLTVT.

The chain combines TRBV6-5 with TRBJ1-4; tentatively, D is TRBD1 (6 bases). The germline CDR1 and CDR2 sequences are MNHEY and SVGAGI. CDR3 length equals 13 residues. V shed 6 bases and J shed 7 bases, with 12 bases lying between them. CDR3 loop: CASSSGTSEKLFF. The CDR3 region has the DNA TGTGCCAGCAGCTCCGGGACATCTGAAAAACTGTTTTTT.

This CDR3 is CASSLVREGNTIYF. CDR3 bases: TGTGCCAGCAGCTTAGTCCGGGAGGGCAACACCATATATTTT. The chain has TRBV7-6 and TRBJ1-3, with D hard to call. Germline V gives CDR1 SGHVS, CDR2 FNYEAQ. Deletions cut 1 base from V and 7 bases from J, with 11 bases between. This CDR3 spans 14 amino acids. The entire variable domain, with the rest obtained from reference TRBV7-6 and TRBJ1-3, is as follows: GAGVSQSPRYKVTKRGQDVALRCDPISGHVSLYWYRQALGQGPEFLTYFNYEAQQDKSGLPNDRFSAERPEGSISTLTIQRTEQRDSAMYRCASSLVREGNTIYFGEGSWLTVV.

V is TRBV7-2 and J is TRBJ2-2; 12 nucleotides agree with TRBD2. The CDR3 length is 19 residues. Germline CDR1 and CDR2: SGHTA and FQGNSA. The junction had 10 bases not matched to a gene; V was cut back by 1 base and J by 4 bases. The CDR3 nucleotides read TGTGCCAGCAGCTTAGTTTTAGGGCTAGCGGGGGGGCTCACCGGGGAGCTGTTTTTT. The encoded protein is CASSLVLGLAGGLTGELFF.

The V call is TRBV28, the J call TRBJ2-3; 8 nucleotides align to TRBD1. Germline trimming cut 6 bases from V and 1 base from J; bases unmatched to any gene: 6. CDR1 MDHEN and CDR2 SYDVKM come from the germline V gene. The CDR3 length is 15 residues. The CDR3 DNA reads TGTGCCAGCAGCTCTAACAGGGGGGGCACAGATACGCAGTATTTT. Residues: CASSSNRGGTDTQYF.

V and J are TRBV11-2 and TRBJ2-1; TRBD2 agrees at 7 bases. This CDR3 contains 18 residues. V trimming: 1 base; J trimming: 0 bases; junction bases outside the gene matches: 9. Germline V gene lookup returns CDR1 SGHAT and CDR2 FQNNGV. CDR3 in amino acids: CASSLGSRRGSSYNEQFF. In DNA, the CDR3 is TGTGCCAGCAGCTTAGGGTCCCGGCGGGGGAGCTCCTACAATGAGCAGTTCTTC.

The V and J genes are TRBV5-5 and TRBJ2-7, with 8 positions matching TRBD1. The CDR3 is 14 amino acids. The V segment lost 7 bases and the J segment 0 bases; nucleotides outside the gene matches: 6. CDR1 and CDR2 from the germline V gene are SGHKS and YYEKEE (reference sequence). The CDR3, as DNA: TGTGCCAGCGGCTCCGGGACAGGCTCCTACGAGCAGTACTTC. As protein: CASGSGTGSYEQYF.

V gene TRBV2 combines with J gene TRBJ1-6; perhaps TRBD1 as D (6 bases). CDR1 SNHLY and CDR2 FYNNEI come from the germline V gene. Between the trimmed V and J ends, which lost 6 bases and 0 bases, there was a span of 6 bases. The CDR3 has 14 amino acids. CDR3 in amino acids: CASRQGSYNSPLHF. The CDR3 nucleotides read TGTGCCAGCAGACAGGGCTCCTATAATTCACCCCTCCACTTT.

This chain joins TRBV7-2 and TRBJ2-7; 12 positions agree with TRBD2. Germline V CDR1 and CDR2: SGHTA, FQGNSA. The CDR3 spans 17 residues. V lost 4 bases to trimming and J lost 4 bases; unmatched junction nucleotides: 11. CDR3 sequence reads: CASSSPLAGGLGYEQYF. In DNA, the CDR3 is TGTGCCAGCAGCTCTCCTCTAGCGGGGGGGCTGGGTTACGAGCAGTACTTC.

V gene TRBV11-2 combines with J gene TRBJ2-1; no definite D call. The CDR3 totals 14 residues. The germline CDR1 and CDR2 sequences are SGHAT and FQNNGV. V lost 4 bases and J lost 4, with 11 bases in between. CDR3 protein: CASSSPTEYNEQFF. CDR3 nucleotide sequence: TGTGCCAGCAGCTCCCCGACGGAGTACAATGAGCAGTTCTTC.

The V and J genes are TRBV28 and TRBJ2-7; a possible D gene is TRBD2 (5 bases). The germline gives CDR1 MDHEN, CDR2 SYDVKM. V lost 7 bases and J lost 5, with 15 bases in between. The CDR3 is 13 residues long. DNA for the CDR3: TGTGCCAGCACCTCCAATCGAGGGCACGAGCAGTACTTC. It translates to CASTSNRGHEQYF.

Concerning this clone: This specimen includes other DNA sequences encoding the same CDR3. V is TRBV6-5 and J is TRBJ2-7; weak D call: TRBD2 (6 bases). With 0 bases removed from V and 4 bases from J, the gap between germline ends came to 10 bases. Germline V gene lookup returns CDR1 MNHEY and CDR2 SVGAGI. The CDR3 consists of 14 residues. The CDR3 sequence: CASSYSGTEYEQYF. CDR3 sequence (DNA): TGTGCCAGCAGTTACTCTGGGACTGAGTACGAGCAGTACTTC.

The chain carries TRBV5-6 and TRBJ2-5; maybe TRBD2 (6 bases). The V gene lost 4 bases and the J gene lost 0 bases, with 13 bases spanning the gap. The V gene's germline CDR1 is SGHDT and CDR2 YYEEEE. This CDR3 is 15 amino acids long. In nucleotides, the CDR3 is TGTGCCAGCAGCCGGCAACTAGCCTACCAAGAGACCCAGTACTTC. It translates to CASSRQLAYQETQYF. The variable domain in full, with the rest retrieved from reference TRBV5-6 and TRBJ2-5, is DAGVTQSPTHLIKTRGQQVTLRCSPKSGHDTVSWYQQALGQGPQFIFQYYEEEERQRGNFPDRFSGHQFPNYSSELNVNALLLGDSALYLCASSRQLAYQETQYFGPGTRLLVL.

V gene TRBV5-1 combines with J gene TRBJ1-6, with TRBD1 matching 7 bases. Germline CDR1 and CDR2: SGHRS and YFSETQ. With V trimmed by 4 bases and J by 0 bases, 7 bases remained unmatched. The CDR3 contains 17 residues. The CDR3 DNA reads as TGCGCCAGCAGCAACAGACAGGGAAGCTCCTATAATTCACCCCTCCACTTT. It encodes CASSNRQGSSYNSPLHF.

CDR3 protein: CASSHIVRDSDTDTQYF. The DNA for the CDR3 is TGTGCCAGCAGTCACATAGTCCGGGACAGCGACACAGATACGCAGTATTTT. The rearrangement joins TRBV2 to TRBJ2-3, with 7 bases fitting TRBD1. The junction had 13 bases not matched to a gene; V was cut back by 5 bases and J by 2 bases. Germline lookup yields CDR1 SNHLY and CDR2 FYNNEI. The CDR3 has 17 residues.

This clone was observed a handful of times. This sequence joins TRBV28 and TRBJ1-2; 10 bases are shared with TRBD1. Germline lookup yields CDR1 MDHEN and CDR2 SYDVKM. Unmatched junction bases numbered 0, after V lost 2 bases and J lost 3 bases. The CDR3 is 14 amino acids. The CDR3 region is CASSLGTGDYGYTF. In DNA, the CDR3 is TGTGCCAGCAGTTTAGGGACAGGGGACTATGGCTACACCTTC.

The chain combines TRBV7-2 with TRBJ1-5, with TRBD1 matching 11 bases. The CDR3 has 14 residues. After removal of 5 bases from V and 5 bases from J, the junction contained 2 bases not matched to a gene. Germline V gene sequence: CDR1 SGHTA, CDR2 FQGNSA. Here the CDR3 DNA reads TGTGCCAGCAGCCCGGACAGGGGGCATCAGCCCCAGCATTTT. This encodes CASSPDRGHQPQHF.

In DNA, the CDR3 is TGTGCCAGCGGGCGGACTAGCGGGGGGGCCCCGACAGATACGCAGTATTTT. As protein: CASGRTSGGAPTDTQYF. The chain is built from TRBV7-8 and TRBJ2-3, with 15 bases that match TRBD2. The CDR3 sequence is 17 residues long. Germline V gives CDR1 SGHVS, CDR2 FQNEAQ. After removal of 8 bases from V and 3 bases from J, the junction contained 9 bases not matched to a gene. The full variable domain, completed using reference TRBV7-8 and TRBJ2-3, is GAGVSQSPRYKVAKRGQDVALRCDPISGHVSLFWYQQALGQGPEFLTYFQNEAQLDKSGLPSDRFFAERPEGSVSTLKIQRTQQEDSAVYLCASGRTSGGAPTDTQYFGPGTRLTVL.

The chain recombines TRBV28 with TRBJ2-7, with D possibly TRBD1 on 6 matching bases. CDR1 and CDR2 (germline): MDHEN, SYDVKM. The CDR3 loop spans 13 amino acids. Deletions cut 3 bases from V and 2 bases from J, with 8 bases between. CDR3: CASSFGDTYEQYF. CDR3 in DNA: TGTGCCAGCAGTTTCGGGGACACCTACGAGCAGTACTTC.

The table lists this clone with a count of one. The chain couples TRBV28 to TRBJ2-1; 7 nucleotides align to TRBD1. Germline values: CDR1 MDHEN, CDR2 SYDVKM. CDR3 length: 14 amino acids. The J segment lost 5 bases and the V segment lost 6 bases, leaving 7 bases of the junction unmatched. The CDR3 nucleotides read TGTGCCAGCAGCTCCGGGACAGAAAACAATGAGCAGTTCTTC. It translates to CASSSGTENNEQFF.

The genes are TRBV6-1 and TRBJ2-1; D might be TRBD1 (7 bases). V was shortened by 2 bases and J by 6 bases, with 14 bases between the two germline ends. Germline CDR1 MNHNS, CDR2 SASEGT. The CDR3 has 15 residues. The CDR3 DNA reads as TGTGCCAGCAGTGAATTGGCAGGGGGGATCAATGAGCAGTTCTTC. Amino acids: CASSELAGGINEQFF.

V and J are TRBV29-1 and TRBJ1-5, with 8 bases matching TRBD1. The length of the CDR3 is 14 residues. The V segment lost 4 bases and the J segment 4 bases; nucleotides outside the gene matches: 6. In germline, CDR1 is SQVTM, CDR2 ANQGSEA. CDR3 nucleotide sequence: TGCAGCGTTGCAGGGGGCGGATGGAATCAGCCCCAGCATTTT. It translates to CSVAGGGWNQPQHF.